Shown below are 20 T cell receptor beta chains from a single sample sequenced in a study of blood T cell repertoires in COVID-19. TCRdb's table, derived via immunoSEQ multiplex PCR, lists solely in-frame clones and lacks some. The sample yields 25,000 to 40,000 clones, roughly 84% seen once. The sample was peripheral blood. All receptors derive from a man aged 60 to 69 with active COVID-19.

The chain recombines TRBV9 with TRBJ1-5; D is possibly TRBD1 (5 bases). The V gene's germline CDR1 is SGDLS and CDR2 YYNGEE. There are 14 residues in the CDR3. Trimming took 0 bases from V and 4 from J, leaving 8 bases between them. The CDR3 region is CASSVGQGNQPQHF. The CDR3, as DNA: TGTGCCAGCAGCGTAGGGCAGGGTAATCAGCCCCAGCATTTT. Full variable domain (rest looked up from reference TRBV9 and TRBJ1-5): DSGVTQTPKHLITATGQRVTLRCSPRSGDLSVYWYQQSLDQGLQFLIQYYNGEERAKGNILERFSAQQFPDLHSELNLSSLELGDSALYFCASSVGQGNQPQHFGDGTRLSIL.

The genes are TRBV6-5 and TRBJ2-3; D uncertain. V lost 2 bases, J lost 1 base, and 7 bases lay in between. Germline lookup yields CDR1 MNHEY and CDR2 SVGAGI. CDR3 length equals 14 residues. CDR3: CASSYGTGTDTQYF. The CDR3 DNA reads TGTGCCAGCAGTTACGGTACGGGCACAGATACGCAGTATTTT.

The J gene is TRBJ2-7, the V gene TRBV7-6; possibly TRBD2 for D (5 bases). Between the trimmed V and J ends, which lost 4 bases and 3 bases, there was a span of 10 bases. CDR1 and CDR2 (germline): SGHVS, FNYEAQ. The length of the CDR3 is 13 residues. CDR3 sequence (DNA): TGTGCCAGCAGCTCCAATGCGGGCTACGAGCAGTACTTC. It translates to CASSSNAGYEQYF.

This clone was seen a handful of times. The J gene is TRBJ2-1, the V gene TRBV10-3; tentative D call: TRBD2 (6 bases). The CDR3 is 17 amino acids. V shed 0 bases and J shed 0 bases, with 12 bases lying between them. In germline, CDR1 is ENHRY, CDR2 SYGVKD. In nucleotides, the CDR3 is TGTGCCATCAGTGAGTCGGGGGACGGGGGCTCCTACAATGAGCAGTTCTTC. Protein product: CAISESGDGGSYNEQFF.

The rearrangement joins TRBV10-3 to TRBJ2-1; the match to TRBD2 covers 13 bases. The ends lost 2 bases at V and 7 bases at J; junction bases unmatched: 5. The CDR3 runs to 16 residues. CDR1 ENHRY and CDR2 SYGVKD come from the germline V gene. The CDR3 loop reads CAISERTSGSNNEQFF. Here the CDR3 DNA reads TGTGCCATCAGTGAGAGGACTAGCGGGAGTAATAATGAGCAGTTCTTC.

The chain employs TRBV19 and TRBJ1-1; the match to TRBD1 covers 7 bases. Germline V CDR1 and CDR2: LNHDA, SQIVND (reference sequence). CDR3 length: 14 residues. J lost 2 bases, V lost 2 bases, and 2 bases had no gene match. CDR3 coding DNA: TGTGCCAGTAGTATAAGGGGGCAAAACACTGAAGCTTTCTTT. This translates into CASSIRGQNTEAFF. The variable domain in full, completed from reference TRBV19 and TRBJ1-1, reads DGGITQSPKYLFRKEGQNVTLSCEQNLNHDAMYWYRQDPGQGLRLIYYSQIVNDFQKGDIAEGYSVSREKKESFPLTVTSAQKNPTAFYLCASSIRGQNTEAFFGQGTRLTVV.

CDR3 region: CASSPRTSGGADTQYF. CDR3 DNA: TGTGCCAGCAGCCCCCGGACTAGCGGGGGGGCTGATACGCAGTATTTT. The chain couples TRBV11-3 to TRBJ2-3; the match to TRBD2 covers 15 bases. Trimming removed 5 bases from V and 6 bases from J; junction bases left unmatched: 6. The CDR3 contains 16 residues. Germline-derived CDR1 and CDR2 are SGHNT and YENEEA.

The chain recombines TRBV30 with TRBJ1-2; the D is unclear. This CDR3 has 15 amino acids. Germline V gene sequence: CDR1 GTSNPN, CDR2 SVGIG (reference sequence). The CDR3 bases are TGTGCTTGTACCCCCGGTCCGCCCTCTAACTATGGCTACACCTTC. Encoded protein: CACTPGPPSNYGYTF.

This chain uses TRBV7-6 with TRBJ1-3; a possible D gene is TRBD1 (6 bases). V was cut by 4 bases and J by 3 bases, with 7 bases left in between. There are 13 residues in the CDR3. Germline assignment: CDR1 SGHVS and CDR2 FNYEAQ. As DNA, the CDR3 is TGTGCCAGCAGCTCAGGGGTTGGAAACACCATATATTTT. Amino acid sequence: CASSSGVGNTIYF.

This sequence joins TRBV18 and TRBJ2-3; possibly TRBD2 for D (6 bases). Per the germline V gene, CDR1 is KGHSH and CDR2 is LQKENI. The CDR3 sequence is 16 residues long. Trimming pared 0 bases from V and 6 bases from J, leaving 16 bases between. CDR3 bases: TGTGCCAGCTCACCACCTTCTGACCCCCGGGGGGATACGCAGTATTTT. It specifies CASSPPSDPRGDTQYF. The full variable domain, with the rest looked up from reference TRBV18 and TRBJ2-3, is NAGVMQNPRHLVRRRGQEARLRCSPMKGHSHVYWYRQLPEEGLKFMVYLQKENIIDESGMPKERFSAEFPKEGPSILRIQQVVRGDSAAYFCASSPPSDPRGDTQYFGPGTRLTVL.

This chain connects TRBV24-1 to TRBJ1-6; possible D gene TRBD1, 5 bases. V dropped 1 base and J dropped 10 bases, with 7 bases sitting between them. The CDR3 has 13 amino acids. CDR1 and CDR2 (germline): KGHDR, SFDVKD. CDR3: CATSDFTGSPLHF. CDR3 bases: TGTGCCACCAGTGATTTCACAGGATCACCCCTCCACTTT.

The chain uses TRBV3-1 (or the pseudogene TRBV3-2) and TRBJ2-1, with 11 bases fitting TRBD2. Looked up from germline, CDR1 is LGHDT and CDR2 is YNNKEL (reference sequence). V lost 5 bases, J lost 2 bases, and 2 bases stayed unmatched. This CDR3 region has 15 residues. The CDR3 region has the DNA TGTGCCAGCAGCGAGACTAGCGGGACCTACAATGAGCAGTTCTTC. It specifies CASSETSGTYNEQFF.

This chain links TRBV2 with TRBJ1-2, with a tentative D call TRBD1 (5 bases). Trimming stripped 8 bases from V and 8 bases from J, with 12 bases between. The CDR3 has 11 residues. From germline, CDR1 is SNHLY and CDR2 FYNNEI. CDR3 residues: CASLTESGYTF. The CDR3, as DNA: TGTGCCAGCCTGACAGAATCCGGCTACACCTTC. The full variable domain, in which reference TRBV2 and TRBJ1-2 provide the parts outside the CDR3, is EPEVTQTPSHQVTQMGQEVILRCVPISNHLYFYWYRQILGQKVEFLVSFYNNEISEKSEIFDDQFSVERPDGSNFTLKIRSTKLEDSAMYFCASLTESGYTFGSGTRLTVV.

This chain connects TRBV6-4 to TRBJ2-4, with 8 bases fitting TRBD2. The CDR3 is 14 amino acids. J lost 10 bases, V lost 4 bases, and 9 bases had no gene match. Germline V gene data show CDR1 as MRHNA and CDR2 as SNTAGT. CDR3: CASSARSGDGIQYF. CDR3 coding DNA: TGTGCCAGCAGTGCTCGTAGCGGGGATGGGATTCAGTACTTC.

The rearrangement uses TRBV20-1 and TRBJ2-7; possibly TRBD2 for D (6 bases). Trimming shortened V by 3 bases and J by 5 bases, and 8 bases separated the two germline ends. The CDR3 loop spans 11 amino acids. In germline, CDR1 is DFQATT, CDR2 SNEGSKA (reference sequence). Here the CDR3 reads CSASRRDEQYF. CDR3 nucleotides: TGCAGTGCTAGTCGGAGGGACGAGCAGTACTTC.

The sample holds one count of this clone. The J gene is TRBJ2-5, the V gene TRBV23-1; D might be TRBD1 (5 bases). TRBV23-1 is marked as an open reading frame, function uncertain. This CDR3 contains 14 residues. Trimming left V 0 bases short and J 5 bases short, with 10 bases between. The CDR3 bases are TGCGCCAGCAGTCAATCGTGGCAGGGCGAGACCCAGTACTTC. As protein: CASSQSWQGETQYF.

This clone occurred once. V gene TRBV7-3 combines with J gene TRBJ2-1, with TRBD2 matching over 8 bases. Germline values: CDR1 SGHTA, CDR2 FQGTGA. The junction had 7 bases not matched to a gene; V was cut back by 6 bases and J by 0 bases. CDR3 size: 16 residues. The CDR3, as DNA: TGTGCCAGCAGTTTCAGCGGGGGAAGCTCCTACAATGAGCAGTTCTTC. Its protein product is CASSFSGGSSYNEQFF.

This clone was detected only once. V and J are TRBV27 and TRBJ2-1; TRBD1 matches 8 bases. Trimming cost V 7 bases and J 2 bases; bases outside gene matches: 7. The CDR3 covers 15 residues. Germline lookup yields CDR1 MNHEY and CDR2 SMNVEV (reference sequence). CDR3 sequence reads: CASKRDRTPYNEQFF. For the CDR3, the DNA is TGTGCCAGCAAACGGGACAGGACCCCCTACAATGAGCAGTTCTTC.

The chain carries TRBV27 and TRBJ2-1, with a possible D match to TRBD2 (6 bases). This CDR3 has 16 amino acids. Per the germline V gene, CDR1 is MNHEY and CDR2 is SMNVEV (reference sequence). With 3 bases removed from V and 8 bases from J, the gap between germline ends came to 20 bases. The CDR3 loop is CASSLGLQVGYDEQFF. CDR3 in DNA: TGTGCCAGCAGTTTGGGACTCCAGGTTGGTTATGATGAGCAGTTCTTC.

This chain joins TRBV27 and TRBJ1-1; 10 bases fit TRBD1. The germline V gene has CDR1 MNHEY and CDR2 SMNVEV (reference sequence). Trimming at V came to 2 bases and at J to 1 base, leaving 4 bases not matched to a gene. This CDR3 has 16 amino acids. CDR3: CASSLGWTGGNTEAFF. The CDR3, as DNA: TGTGCCAGCAGTTTAGGTTGGACAGGGGGGAACACTGAAGCTTTCTTT.